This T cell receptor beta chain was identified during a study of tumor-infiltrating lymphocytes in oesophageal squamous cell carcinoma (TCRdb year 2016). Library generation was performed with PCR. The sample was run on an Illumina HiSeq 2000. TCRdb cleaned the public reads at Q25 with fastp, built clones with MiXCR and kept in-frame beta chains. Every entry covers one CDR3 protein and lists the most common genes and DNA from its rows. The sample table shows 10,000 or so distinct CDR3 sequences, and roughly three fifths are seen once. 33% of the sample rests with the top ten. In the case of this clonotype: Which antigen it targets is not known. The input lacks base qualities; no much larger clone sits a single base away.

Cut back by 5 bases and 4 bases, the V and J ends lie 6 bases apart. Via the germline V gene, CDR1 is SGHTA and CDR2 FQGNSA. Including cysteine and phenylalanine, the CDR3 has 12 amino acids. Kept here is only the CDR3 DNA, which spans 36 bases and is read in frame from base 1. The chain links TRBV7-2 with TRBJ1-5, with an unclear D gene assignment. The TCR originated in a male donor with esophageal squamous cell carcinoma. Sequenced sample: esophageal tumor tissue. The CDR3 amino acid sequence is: CASSPTNQPQHF. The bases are TGTGCCAGCAGCCCCACTAATCAGCCCCAGCATTTT. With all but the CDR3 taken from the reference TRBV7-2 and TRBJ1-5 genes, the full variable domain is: GAGVSQSPSNKVTEKGKDVELRCDPISGHTALYWYRQSLGQGLEFLIYFQGNSAPDKSGLPSDRFSAERTGGSVSTLTIQRTQQEDSAVYLCASSPTNQPQHFGDGTRLSIL.